The present T cell receptor (beta chain) was sequenced within a study of blood T cell repertoires in COVID-19. About the study: COVID-19 samples, acute and convalescent, were from the United States, Italy and Spain. Sample material is recorded as cDNA or gDNA derived from T cells, B-cell-depleted T cells, or PBMCs.

As processed by the authors: Amplification with reference gene primers provided the estimates of nucleated cell counts. Here immunoSEQ multiplex PCR was the method, and the copy in TCRdb shows in-frame clones only, minus some. D and trimming come from the DNA, and the V and J calls and clone size come from that table. The sample lists around 190,000 clones, roughly 83% seen once, with less than 2% in the top ten. J was trimmed by 6 bases and V by 7 bases; bases with no gene match: 13. Per the germline V gene, CDR1 is MNHEY and CDR2 is SVGAGI. The CDR3 is made up of 15 amino acids. The TCR comes from a human donor in a cohort sampled during active COVID-19. This rearrangement joins TRBV6-5 to TRBJ1-2; 8 nucleotides agree with TRBD1. Source material: peripheral blood. The CDR3 nucleotides read TGTGCCAGCATCTTCCAGGGGGCCGAGTGGGATGGCTACACCTTC. This sequence encodes CASIFQGAEWDGYTF.